Sequencing of this TCR beta chain was carried out in a study of cytomegalovirus exposure and HLA in healthy donors. Findings and limits, study-wide: The authors assumed roughly uniform sequencing depth across donors for presence/absence analyses. In a later analysis, HLA-associated beta chains showed higher expansion and lower generation probabilities than comparable chains.

PCR primers comprised 60 Vbeta and 13 Jbeta primers. Data came from immunoSEQ multiplex PCR; TCRdb stores just in-frame clones and leaves some out. The repertoire consists of about 82,000 clones, with around 9.1% occurring once and the leading ten covering roughly a quarter. This clone has only a few counts. Its antigen is as yet unknown. Unrecorded immune exposures were likely, despite nominal health at sampling. CDR3 size: 14 residues. The germline V and J ends were trimmed by 4 bases and 3 bases, with 10 bases remaining between them. CDR1 and CDR2 (germline): LNHDA, SQIVND (reference sequence). The rearrangement joins TRBV19 to TRBJ1-5; D gene ambiguous. Sequencing was performed on PBMCs. The sequence derives from a man aged 55 to 70 in good health and CMV-seropositive. CDR3 sequence (DNA): TGTGCCAGTAGTAATCCGAGAGTCAATCAGCCCCAGCATTTT. Translated, it gives CASSNPRVNQPQHF. The entire variable domain, with the rest obtained from reference TRBV19 and TRBJ1-5, is as follows: DGGITQSPKYLFRKEGQNVTLSCEQNLNHDAMYWYRQDPGQGLRLIYYSQIVNDFQKGDIAEGYSVSREKKESFPLTVTSAQKNPTAFYLCASSNPRVNQPQHFGDGTRLSIL.